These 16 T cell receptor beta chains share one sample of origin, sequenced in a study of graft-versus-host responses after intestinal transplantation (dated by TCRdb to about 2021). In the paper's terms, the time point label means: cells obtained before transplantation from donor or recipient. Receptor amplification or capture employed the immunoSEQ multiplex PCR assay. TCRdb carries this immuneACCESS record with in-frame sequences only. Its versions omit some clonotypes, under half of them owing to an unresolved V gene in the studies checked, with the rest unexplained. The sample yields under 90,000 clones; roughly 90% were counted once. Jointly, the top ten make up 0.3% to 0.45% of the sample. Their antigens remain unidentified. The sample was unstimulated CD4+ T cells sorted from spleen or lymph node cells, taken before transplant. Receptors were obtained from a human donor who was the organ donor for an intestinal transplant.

The CDR3 nucleotides are TGTGCCAGCTCACCAGGCGTTCGGGGTTCAGGAGGGGCCAACGTCCTGACTTTC. Encoded protein: CASSPGVRGSGGANVLTF. The chain uses TRBV18 and TRBJ2-6; a possible D gene is TRBD2 (5 bases). V lost 2 bases and J 4 bases, leaving 18 bases between the germline ends. CDR3 length: 18 amino acids. Germline V gives CDR1 KGHSH, CDR2 LQKENI.

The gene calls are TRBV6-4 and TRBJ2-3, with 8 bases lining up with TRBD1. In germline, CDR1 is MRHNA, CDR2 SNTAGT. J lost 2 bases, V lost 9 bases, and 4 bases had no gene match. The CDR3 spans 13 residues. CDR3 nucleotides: TGTGCCAGGACAGGGGTACACACAGATACGCAGTATTTT. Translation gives CARTGVHTDTQYF.

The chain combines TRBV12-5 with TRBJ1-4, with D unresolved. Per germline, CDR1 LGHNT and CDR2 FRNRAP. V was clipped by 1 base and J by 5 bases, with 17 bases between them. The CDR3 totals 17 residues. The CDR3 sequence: CASGLGLEGWRNEKLFF. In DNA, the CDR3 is TGTGCTAGTGGTTTGGGTTTAGAAGGTTGGAGGAATGAAAAACTGTTTTTT.

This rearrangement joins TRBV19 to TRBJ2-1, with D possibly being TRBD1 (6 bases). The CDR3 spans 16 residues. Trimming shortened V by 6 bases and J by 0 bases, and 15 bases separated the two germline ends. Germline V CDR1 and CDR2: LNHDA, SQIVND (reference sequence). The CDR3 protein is CASRPGGYRSYNEQFF. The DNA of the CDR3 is TGTGCCAGTAGGCCTGGGGGCTACCGCTCCTACAATGAGCAGTTCTTC.

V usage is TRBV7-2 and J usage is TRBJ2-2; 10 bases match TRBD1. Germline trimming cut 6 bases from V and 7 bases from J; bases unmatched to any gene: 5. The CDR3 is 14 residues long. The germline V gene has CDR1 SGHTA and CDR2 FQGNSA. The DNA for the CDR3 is TGTGCCAGCAGTTGGACAGGGGGAATCGGGGAGCTGTTTTTT. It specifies CASSWTGGIGELFF.

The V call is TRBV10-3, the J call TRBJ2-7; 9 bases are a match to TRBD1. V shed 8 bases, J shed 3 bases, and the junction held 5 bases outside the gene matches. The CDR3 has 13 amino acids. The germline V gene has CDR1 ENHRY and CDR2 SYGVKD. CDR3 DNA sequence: TGTGCCATCTCTCCGGGACAGGGCTACGAGCAGTACTTC. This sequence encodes CAISPGQGYEQYF.

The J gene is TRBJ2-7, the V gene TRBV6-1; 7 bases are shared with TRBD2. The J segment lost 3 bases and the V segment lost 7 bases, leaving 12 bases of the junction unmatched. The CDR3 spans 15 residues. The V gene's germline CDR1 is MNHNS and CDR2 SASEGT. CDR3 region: CASTRGGPVGYEQYF. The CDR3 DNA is TGTGCCAGCACTCGCGGGGGTCCGGTGGGCTACGAGCAGTACTTC.

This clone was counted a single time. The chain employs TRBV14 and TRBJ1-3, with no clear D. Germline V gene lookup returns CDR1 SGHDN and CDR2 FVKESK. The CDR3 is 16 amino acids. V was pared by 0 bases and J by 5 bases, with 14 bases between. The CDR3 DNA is TGTGCCAGCAGCCAAGATCGGCAGGTTATAAGAAACACCATATATTTT. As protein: CASSQDRQVIRNTIYF.

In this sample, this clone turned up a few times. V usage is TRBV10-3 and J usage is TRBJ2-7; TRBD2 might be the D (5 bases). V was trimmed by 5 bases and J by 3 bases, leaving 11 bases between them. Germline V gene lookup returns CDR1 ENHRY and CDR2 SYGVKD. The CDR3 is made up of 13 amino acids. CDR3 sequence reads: CAISHRESYEQYF. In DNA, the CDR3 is TGTGCCATCAGTCACCGGGAAAGCTACGAGCAGTACTTC.

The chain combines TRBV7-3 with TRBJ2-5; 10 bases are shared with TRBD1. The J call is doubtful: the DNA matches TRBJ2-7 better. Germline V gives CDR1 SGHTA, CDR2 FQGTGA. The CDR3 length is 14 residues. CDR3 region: CASSRDRGGHEQYF. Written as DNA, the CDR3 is TGTGCCAGCAGCCGGGACAGGGGAGGACACGAGCAGTACTTC.

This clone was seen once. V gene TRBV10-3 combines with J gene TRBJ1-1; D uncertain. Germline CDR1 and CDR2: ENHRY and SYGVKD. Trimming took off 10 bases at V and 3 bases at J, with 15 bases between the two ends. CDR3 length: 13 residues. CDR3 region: CASEPTRDTEAFF. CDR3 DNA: TGTGCCAGCGAACCAACGAGGGACACTGAAGCTTTCTTT.

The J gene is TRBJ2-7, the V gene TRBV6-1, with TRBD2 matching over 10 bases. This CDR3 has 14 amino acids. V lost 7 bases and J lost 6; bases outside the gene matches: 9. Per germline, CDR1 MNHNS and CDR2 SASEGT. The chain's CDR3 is CASTLAGDLSEQYF. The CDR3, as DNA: TGTGCCAGCACCCTAGCGGGGGATTTGAGCGAGCAGTACTTC.

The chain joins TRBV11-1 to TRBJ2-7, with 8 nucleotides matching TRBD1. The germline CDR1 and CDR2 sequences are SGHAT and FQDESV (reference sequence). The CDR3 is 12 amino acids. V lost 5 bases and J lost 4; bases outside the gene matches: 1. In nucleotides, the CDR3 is TGTGCCAGCAGCAGGACAGGGTACGAGCAGTACTTC. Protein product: CASSRTGYEQYF.

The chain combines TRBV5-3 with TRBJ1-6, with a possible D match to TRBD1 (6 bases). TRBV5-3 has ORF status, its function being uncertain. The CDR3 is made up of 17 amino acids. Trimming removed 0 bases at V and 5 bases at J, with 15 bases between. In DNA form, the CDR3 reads TGTGCCAGAAGCTTGGTGTTTCGGACAGCCAATAATTCACCCCTCCACTTT. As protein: CARSLVFRTANNSPLHF.

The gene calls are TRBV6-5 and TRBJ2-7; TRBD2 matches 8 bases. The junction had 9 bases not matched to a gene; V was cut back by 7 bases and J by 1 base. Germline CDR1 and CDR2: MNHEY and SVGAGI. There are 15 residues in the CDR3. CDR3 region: CASTPAGGGSYEQYF. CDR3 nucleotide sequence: TGTGCCAGCACTCCGGCGGGAGGTGGTTCCTACGAGCAGTACTTC.

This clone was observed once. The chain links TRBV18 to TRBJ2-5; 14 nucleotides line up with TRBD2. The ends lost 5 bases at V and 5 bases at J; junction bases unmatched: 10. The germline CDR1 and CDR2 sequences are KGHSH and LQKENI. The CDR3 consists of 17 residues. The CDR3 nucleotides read TGTGCCAGCTCATCACGACTAGCGGGAGGGCCCGGCGAGACCCAGTACTTC. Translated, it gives CASSSRLAGGPGETQYF.